The 4 T cell receptor beta chains below were found in one sample sequenced in a study of shared clonotypes between healthy human individuals. The protocol was immunoSEQ multiplex PCR, while the TCRdb copy is restricted to in-frame clones and leaves out a portion. Of around 2,000,000 clones listed, approximately 94% are singletons. Cells designated naive CD8 were CD45RO-negative and were positively selected for CCR7, with terminally differentiated effector memory CD45RA+ cells excluded. The sequencing input was naive CD8+ T cells from PBMCs. All receptors derive from a man younger than 35 in good health. Some clones in this sample may be carry-over from other donors' samples.

The genes are TRBV7-2 and TRBJ2-3; D gene ambiguous. Germline V gene data show CDR1 as SGHTA and CDR2 as FQGNSA. The V gene lost 1 base and the J gene lost 2 bases, with 7 bases spanning the gap. The CDR3 is 14 residues long. Here the CDR3 DNA reads TGTGCCAGCAGCTTAGGGTCGACCACAGATACGCAGTATTTT. Its protein product is CASSLGSTTDTQYF.

Regarding this clone: Other DNA sequences within the sample encode an identical CDR3. This rearrangement joins TRBV7-2 to TRBJ1-3; D ambiguous. In germline, CDR1 is SGHTA, CDR2 FQGNSA. The CDR3 is 15 amino acids. V lost 2 bases, J lost 1 base, and 9 bases lay in between. The CDR3 nucleotides read TGTGCCAGCAGCTTAACAGACACTTCTGGAAACACCATATATTTT. Amino acid sequence: CASSLTDTSGNTIYF. The full variable domain, its missing parts supplied by reference TRBV7-2 and TRBJ1-3, is GAGVSQSPSNKVTEKGKDVELRCDPISGHTALYWYRQSLGQGLEFLIYFQGNSAPDKSGLPSDRFSAERTGGSVSTLTIQRTQQEDSAVYLCASSLTDTSGNTIYFGEGSWLTVV.

This clone was seen a few times. The rearrangement links TRBV27 to TRBJ2-7; D is possibly TRBD2 (5 bases). The CDR3 is 15 residues long. The V end lost 3 bases, the J end lost 2 bases, and 14 bases lay between the germline ends. The germline CDR1 and CDR2 sequences are MNHEY and SMNVEV (reference sequence). CDR3 protein: CASSFLTRGPYEQYF. CDR3 sequence (DNA): TGTGCCAGCAGTTTCCTGACCCGGGGTCCCTACGAGCAGTACTTC.

The chain joins TRBV28 to TRBJ2-1, with TRBD2 matching over 7 bases. J lost 2 bases, V lost 8 bases, and 15 bases had no gene match. The germline CDR1 and CDR2 sequences are MDHEN and SYDVKM. This CDR3 region has 17 residues. The CDR3 here is CASLRKKRLAPYNEQFF. DNA of the CDR3: TGTGCCAGCTTGAGGAAAAAAAGACTAGCACCCTACAATGAGCAGTTCTTC.